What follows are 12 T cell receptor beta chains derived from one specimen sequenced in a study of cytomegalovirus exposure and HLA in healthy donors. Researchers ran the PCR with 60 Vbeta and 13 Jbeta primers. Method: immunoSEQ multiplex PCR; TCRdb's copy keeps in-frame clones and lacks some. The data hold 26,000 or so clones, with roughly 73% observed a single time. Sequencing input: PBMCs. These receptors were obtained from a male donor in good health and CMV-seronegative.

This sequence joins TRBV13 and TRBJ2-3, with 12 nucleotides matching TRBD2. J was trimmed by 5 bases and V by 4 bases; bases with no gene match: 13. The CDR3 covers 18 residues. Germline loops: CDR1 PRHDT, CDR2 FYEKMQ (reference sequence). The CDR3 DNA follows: TGTGCCAGCAGCTCGGAACTAGCGGGGGGCCCCAATGGAGATACGCAGTATTTT. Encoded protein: CASSSELAGGPNGDTQYF.

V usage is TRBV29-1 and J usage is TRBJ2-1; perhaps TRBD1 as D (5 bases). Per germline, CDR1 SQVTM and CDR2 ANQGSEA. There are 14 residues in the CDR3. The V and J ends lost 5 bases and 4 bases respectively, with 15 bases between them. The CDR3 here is CSVPTGQGYNEQFF. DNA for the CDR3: TGCAGCGTTCCCACGGGTCAGGGATACAATGAGCAGTTCTTC.

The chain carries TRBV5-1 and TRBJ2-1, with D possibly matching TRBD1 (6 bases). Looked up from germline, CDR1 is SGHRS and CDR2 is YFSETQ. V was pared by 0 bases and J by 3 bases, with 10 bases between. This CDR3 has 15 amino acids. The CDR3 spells CASSLGTVYYNEQFF. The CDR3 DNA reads TGCGCCAGCAGCTTGGGGACAGTCTACTACAATGAGCAGTTCTTC.

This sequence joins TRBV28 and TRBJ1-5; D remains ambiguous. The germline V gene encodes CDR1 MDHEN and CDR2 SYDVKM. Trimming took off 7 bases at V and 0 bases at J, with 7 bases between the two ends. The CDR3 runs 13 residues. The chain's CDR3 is CASTYNSNQPQHF. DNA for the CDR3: TGTGCCAGCACCTATAATAGCAATCAGCCCCAGCATTTT.

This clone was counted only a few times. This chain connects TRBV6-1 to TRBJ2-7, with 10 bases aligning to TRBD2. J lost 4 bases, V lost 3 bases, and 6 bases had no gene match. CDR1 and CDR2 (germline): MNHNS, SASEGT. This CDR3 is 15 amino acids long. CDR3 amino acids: CASSDPSGSIYEQYF. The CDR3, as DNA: TGTGCCAGCAGTGATCCTAGCGGGAGTATATACGAGCAGTACTTC.

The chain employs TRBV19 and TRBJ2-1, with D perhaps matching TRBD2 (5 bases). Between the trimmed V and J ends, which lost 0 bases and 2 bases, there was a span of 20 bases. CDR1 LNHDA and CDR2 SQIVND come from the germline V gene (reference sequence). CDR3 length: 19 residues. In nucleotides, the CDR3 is TGTGCCAGTAGTATAGATCCCCTTGAACTAGTGGGGACCTACAATGAGCAGTTCTTC. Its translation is CASSIDPLELVGTYNEQFF.

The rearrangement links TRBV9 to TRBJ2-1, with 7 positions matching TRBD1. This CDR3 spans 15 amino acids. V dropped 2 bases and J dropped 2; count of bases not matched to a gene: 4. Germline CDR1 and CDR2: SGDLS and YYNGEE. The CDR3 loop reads CASSVSGTAYNEQFF. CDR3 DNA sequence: TGTGCCAGCAGCGTTTCGGGGACAGCCTACAATGAGCAGTTCTTC.

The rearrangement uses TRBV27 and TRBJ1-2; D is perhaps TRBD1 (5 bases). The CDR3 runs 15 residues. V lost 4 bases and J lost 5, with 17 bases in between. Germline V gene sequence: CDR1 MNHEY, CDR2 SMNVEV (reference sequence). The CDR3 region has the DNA TGTGCCAGCAGTTATAAGGGGCAGGGAGGTTATGGCTACACCTTC. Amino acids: CASSYKGQGGYGYTF.

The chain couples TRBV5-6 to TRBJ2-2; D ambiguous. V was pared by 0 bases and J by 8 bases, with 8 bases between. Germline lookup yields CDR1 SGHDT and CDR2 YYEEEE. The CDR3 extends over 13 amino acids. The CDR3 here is CASSLGVGGELFF. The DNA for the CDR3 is TGTGCCAGCAGCTTGGGCGTCGGGGGGGAGCTGTTTTTT.

The CDR3 loop reads CASSGNRVGAQFF. For the CDR3, the DNA is TGTGCCAGCAGCGGGAACAGGGTAGGGGCCCAGTTCTTC. The rearrangement uses TRBV9 and TRBJ2-1, with D maybe TRBD1 (6 bases). Germline values: CDR1 SGDLS, CDR2 YYNGEE. V was shortened by 3 bases and J by 13 bases, with 17 bases between the two germline ends. This CDR3 spans 13 amino acids.

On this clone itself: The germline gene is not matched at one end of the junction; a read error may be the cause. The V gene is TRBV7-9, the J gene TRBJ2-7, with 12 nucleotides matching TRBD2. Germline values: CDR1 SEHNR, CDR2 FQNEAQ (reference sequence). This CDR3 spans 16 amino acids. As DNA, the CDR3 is TGTTCCAGCAGCGGGGGACTAGCGGGCTACTCCTACGAGCAGTACTTC. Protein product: CSSSGGLAGYSYEQYF.

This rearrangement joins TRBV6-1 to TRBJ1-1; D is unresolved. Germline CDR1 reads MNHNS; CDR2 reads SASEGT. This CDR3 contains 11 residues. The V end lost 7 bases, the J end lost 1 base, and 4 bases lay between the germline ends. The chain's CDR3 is CASTRNTEAFF. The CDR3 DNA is TGTGCCAGCACCAGGAACACTGAAGCTTTCTTT.